The 25 T cell receptor beta chains below were found in one sample sequenced in a study of T cells in Graves' hyperthyroidism and ophthalmopathy. Researchers took RNA transcripts and amplified the TCR beta CDR3 regions from them. HTBI primers were used for first-round RT-PCR of the TCR CDR3. TCRdb reprocessed the multiplex PCR reads with MiXCR, giving one entry per CDR3 protein. The profile shows roughly 400,000 distinct CDR3 sequences, less than 20% of them singletons. The source material was blood. These TCRs come from a woman aged 18-30 years with Graves' hyperthyroidism that later progressed to Graves' ophthalmopathy.

This clonotype was recorded many times. This chain joins TRBV20-1 and TRBJ2-7; 8 bases agree with TRBD2. The CDR3 sequence is 13 residues long. Germline V gene data show CDR1 as DFQATT and CDR2 as SNEGSKA (reference sequence). V shed 5 bases, J shed 2 bases, and the junction held 5 bases outside the gene matches. CDR3 sequence reads: CSARSGSPYEQYF. The CDR3 coding sequence is TGCAGTGCTCGGAGCGGGAGTCCCTACGAGCAGTACTTC.

This clonotype occurred many times. J is TRBJ2-1 and V is TRBV2; the D call may be TRBD1 or TRBD2 (5 bases each). V lost 6 bases to trimming and J lost 9 bases, with 12 bases between them. This CDR3 spans 12 amino acids. Per the germline V gene, CDR1 is SNHLY and CDR2 is FYNNEI. The CDR3: CASRGTRAEQFF. The CDR3 DNA follows: TGTGCCAGCAGAGGGACCCGGGCTGAGCAGTTCTTC.

This clonotype was observed at least ten times. The chain uses TRBV15 and TRBJ2-7; TRBD2 agrees at 10 bases. Germline CDR1 reads LNHNV; CDR2 reads YYDKDF (reference sequence). V shed 2 bases, J shed 6 bases, and the junction held 10 bases outside the gene matches. CDR3 length equals 16 residues. The CDR3 DNA reads as TGTGCCACCAGCAGAAAAAGTAGCGGGAGGACTTTCGAGCAGTACTTC. Residues: CATSRKSSGRTFEQYF.

This clonotype was recorded a few times. The V gene is TRBV18, the J gene TRBJ1-5, with D uncertain. CDR1 is KGHSH and CDR2 is LQKENI in the germline V gene. This CDR3 spans 16 amino acids. The ends were cut back, 0 bases at V and 2 bases at J, with 11 bases in the middle. The CDR3 DNA is TGTGCCAGCTCACCACCCGGGGTTCAGCGCAATCAGCCCCAGCATTTT. Protein: CASSPPGVQRNQPQHF.

This clonotype was recorded a few times. The rearrangement joins TRBV3-1 to TRBJ2-1, with D unresolved. Trimming removed 3 bases from V and 9 bases from J, with 6 bases in between. CDR1 LGHDT and CDR2 YNNKEL come from the germline V gene (reference sequence). This CDR3 comprises 11 residues. The CDR3 reads CASSHHGEQFF. The CDR3 region has the DNA TGTGCCAGCAGCCACCACGGTGAGCAGTTCTTC.

This clonotype was recorded many times. CDR3 sequence reads: CASSYDRGEQYF. Written as DNA, the CDR3 is TGTGCCAGCAGCTACGACAGGGGCGAGCAGTACTTC. This chain connects TRBV11-1 to TRBJ2-7; 8 positions match TRBD1. CDR1 and CDR2 from the germline V gene are SGHAT and FQDESV (reference sequence). The CDR3 has 12 amino acids. V lost 4 bases and J lost 6; bases outside the gene matches: 2. Together with reference TRBV11-1 and TRBJ2-7, the CDR3 gives the full variable domain: EAEVAQSPRYKITEKSQAVAFWCDPISGHATLYWYRQILGQGPELLVQFQDESVVDDSQLPKDRFSAERLKGVDSTLKIQPAELGDSAMYLCASSYDRGEQYFGPGTRLTVT.

This rearrangement joins TRBV20-1 to TRBJ2-3; TRBD2 agrees at 10 bases. Per the germline V gene, CDR1 is DFQATT and CDR2 is SNEGSKA (reference sequence). The V and J ends lost 6 bases and 2 bases, in that order; junction bases with no gene match: 8. The CDR3 runs to 15 residues. The CDR3 DNA reads TGCAGTGCAACTACTAGCGGGAAACCCACAGATACGCAGTATTTT. This translates into CSATTSGKPTDTQYF.

This clonotype was observed a few times. The chain is built from TRBV14 and TRBJ2-1; 9 bases are a match to TRBD2. The CDR3 contains 17 residues. V trimming: 4 bases; J trimming: 5 bases; junction bases outside the gene matches: 12. Germline CDR1 and CDR2: SGHDN and FVKESK. Here the CDR3 DNA reads TGTGCCAGCAGCCCCGTCGCCAGCGGGAGGAACGACAATGAGCAGTTCTTC. This gives the protein CASSPVASGRNDNEQFF. Filled out from reference TRBV14 and TRBJ2-1, the complete variable domain reads EAGVTQFPSHSVIEKGQTVTLRCDPISGHDNLYWYRRVMGKEIKFLLHFVKESKQDESGMPNNRFLAERTGGTYSTLKVQPAELEDSGVYFCASSPVASGRNDNEQFFGPGTRLTVL.

CDR3 region: CASSLRGVETQYF. The CDR3, as DNA: TGTGCCAGCAGTTTAAGAGGGGTGGAGACCCAGTACTTC. The chain has TRBV12-3 or TRBV12-4 and TRBJ2-5; D possibly matches TRBD1 or TRBD2 (5 bases each). The CDR3 extends over 13 amino acids. The ends were cut back, 2 bases at V and 5 bases at J, with 9 bases in the middle.

This clonotype was observed many times. This chain connects TRBV28 to TRBJ2-7; possibly TRBD1 for D (6 bases). The CDR3 is 14 amino acids. V lost 4 bases and J lost 3, with 13 bases in between. Germline values: CDR1 MDHEN, CDR2 SYDVKM. Written as DNA, the CDR3 is TGTGCCAGCAGTTCCCACGGACAGATCTACGAGCAGTACTTC. Translated: CASSSHGQIYEQYF.

With regard to this clonotype: A read error may explain this, as a much larger clone is one base away. The V call is TRBV5-8, the J call TRBJ2-1, with 13 bases lining up with TRBD2. The germline V gene encodes CDR1 SGHTS and CDR2 YDEGEE. After removal of 4 bases from V and 12 bases from J, the junction contained 10 bases not matched to a gene. The CDR3 contains 15 residues. DNA of the CDR3: TGTGCCAGCAGCCCGGGACTAGCGGGACAAGATGGGCAGTTCTTC. It yields the protein CASSPGLAGQDGQFF.

V and J are TRBV5-1 and TRBJ1-2; possible D gene TRBD1, 5 bases. The V gene lost 5 bases and the J gene lost 5 bases, with 19 bases spanning the gap. This CDR3 contains 15 residues. CDR1 is SGHRS, CDR2 YFSETQ, per germline. The chain's CDR3 is CASSTVGTESYGYTF. CDR3 DNA sequence: TGCGCCAGCAGTACCGTCGGGACGGAGTCTTATGGCTACACCTTC.

In its sample, this clonotype was seen a few times. The chain employs TRBV27 and TRBJ1-6; D call uncertain. This CDR3 comprises 13 residues. Trimming left V 3 bases short and J 7 bases short, with 7 bases between. Germline CDR1 and CDR2: MNHEY and SMNVEV (reference sequence). CDR3 in DNA: TGTGCCAGCAGTTTTACAGCCAATTCACCCCTCCACTTT. Its protein product is CASSFTANSPLHF.

In this sample, this clonotype turned up a few times. The rearrangement uses TRBV12-3 or TRBV12-4 and TRBJ2-6; D is undetermined. V lost 1 base to trimming and J lost 18 bases, with 10 bases between them. CDR3 size: 11 residues. This CDR3 reads CASSLGPPPTF. CDR3 nucleotide sequence: TGTGCCAGCAGTTTAGGGCCCCCCCCGACTTTC.

This clonotype was detected only a few times. The rearrangement joins TRBV5-1 to TRBJ1-2; a weak D match, TRBD1 (6 bases). Trimming shortened V by 2 bases and J by 7 bases, and 12 bases separated the two germline ends. The CDR3 sequence is 13 residues long. Per the germline V gene, CDR1 is SGHRS and CDR2 is YFSETQ. CDR3 coding DNA: TGCGCCAGCAGCTTTGGGGGGGCTCTTGGCTACACCTTC. Translating it yields CASSFGGALGYTF.

The chain links TRBV2 to TRBJ2-7, with unresolved D. V gave up 6 bases and J gave up 2 bases, with 14 bases separating them. Germline V gives CDR1 SNHLY, CDR2 FYNNEI. CDR3 length: 14 residues. As DNA, the CDR3 is TGTGCCAGCAGCCGGGCGATGGTCACCTACGAGCAGTACTTC. Its translation is CASSRAMVTYEQYF.

This clonotype was seen ten or more times. V gene TRBV28 combines with J gene TRBJ1-1; TRBD1 matches at 9 bases. The CDR3 has 18 residues. V was pared by 6 bases and J by 4 bases, with 18 bases of the junction left unmatched. Germline values: CDR1 MDHEN, CDR2 SYDVKM. The CDR3 nucleotides are TGTGCCAGCAGCACCCAGATCCGGGACAGGGCTCGGGGCACTGAAGCTTTCTTT. It is translated as CASSTQIRDRARGTEAFF.

The CDR3 DNA is TGTGCCAGCAGTCCTCGCGGCACAGATACGCAGTATTTT. Translation: CASSPRGTDTQYF. The chain recombines TRBV6-2 or TRBV6-3 with TRBJ2-3; no clear D. Germline-derived CDR1 and CDR2 are MNHEY and SVGEGT. The CDR3 is made up of 13 amino acids. Trimming removed 5 bases at V and 1 base at J, with 7 bases between.

This clonotype was picked up one time. An end of the junction differs from the germline gene, which may be a read error. The gene calls are TRBV11-2 and TRBJ2-2, with no clear D. Germline CDR1 reads SGHAT; CDR2 reads FQNNGV. The CDR3 consists of 14 residues. The CDR3 sequence: CAGSSFINTGELFF. The CDR3 region has the DNA TGTGCCGGCAGCTCCTTTATCAACACCGGGGAGCTGTTTTTT.

This clonotype was seen many times. This sequence joins TRBV7-8 and TRBJ2-2; 9 bases map to TRBD1. CDR1 is SGHVS, CDR2 FQNEAQ, per germline. The CDR3 has 17 amino acids. The ends lost 7 bases at V and 1 base at J; junction bases unmatched: 10. As DNA, the CDR3 is TGTGCCAGCACTTATCCTGGGGGACAGGGGAACACCGGGGAGCTGTTTTTT. Translation gives CASTYPGGQGNTGELFF.

The genes are TRBV20-1 and TRBJ2-3; TRBD1 agrees at 8 bases. Germline V gives CDR1 DFQATT, CDR2 SNEGSKA (reference sequence). J gave up 8 bases and V 2 bases, and 6 bases lay outside the gene matches. The CDR3 sequence is 13 residues long. The DNA for the CDR3 is TGCAGTGCTAGACAGGGGGCTATGGGTACGCAGTATTTT. It codes for CSARQGAMGTQYF.

This clonotype was recorded many times. As DNA, the CDR3 is TGTGCCAGCAGTGTTGGCTTTTTCGGACAGGGTCGAATTAGTGAAAAACTGTTTTTT. Its protein product is CASSVGFFGQGRISEKLFF. The chain employs TRBV2 and TRBJ1-4, with 8 bases aligning to TRBD1. Trimming removed 4 bases from V and 7 bases from J; junction bases left unmatched: 20. This CDR3 has 19 residues. Germline CDR1 and CDR2: SNHLY and FYNNEI.

In this sample, this clonotype turned up many times. This rearrangement joins TRBV7-6 to TRBJ2-1; the match to TRBD2 covers 13 bases. Trimming cost V 4 bases and J 10 bases; bases outside gene matches: 7. The germline gives CDR1 SGHVS, CDR2 FNYEAQ. CDR3 length: 15 amino acids. The CDR3, as DNA: TGTGCCAGCAGCTGGACTAGCGGGAGAAATGGGGAGCAGTTCTTC. Encoded protein: CASSWTSGRNGEQFF.

On this clonotype itself: Sequence at one end of the junction differs from germline and may be a read error. V gene TRBV27 combines with J gene TRBJ1-5; D remains ambiguous. The CDR3 is 12 amino acids. Germline loops: CDR1 MNHEY, CDR2 SMNVEV (reference sequence). The DNA of the CDR3 is TGTGTCAGCAGTCTCGTTGGGCAGCCCCAGCATTTT. It codes for CVSSLVGQPQHF.

This clonotype was seen many times. This chain connects TRBV6-1 to TRBJ2-7, with 13 bases matching TRBD2. Germline V CDR1 and CDR2: MNHNS, SASEGT. This CDR3 has 17 amino acids. V was pared by 5 bases and J by 2 bases, with 9 bases of the junction left unmatched. The CDR3 loop is CASSLGTSGTLTYEQYF. The CDR3 DNA is TGTGCCAGCAGTTTAGGGACTAGCGGGACGCTTACCTACGAGCAGTACTTC.